The rows below give T cell receptor beta chains drawn from one sample of a study of cytomegalovirus exposure and HLA in healthy donors. Sequencing used immunoSEQ multiplex PCR; TCRdb keeps in-frame clones, though not all of them. Of 100,000 or so clones in the sample, about three quarters were seen once. Specimen: PBMCs. The receptors stem from a middle-aged man in good health and CMV-seronegative. Each CDR3 is given with its conserved first and last residue. Each record gives: V gene, clone size, J gene, D gene, CDR3 protein, CDR3 DNA. The D gene is left open where the match is weak. For some rows the clone size is stated as once, few or many, or as a class when expanded; others skip it.

v_call: TRBV5-4; clone_size: .; j_call: TRBJ2-5; d_call: TRBD2; cdr3_aa: CASSRGLAGGETQYF; cdr3_nt: TGTGCCAGCAGCCGAGGACTAGCGGGGGGTGAGACCCAGTACTTC
v_call: TRBV28; clone_size: once; j_call: TRBJ2-7; d_call: TRBD1; cdr3_aa: CASSFSTGGYEQYF; cdr3_nt: TGTGCCAGCAGTTTTAGTACAGGGGGCTACGAGCAGTACTTC
v_call: TRBV7-8; clone_size: once; j_call: TRBJ2-7; d_call: .; cdr3_aa: CASSNSRGVDEQYF; cdr3_nt: TGTGCCAGCAGCAATTCACGGGGAGTCGACGAGCAGTACTTC
v_call: TRBV4-1; clone_size: once; j_call: TRBJ2-3; d_call: TRBD1; cdr3_aa: CASSHPGTASTDTQYF; cdr3_nt: TGCGCCAGCAGCCATCCTGGGACAGCTAGCACAGATACGCAGTATTTT
v_call: TRBV7-8; clone_size: .; j_call: TRBJ1-5; d_call: .; cdr3_aa: CASSSSGGFSNQPQHF; cdr3_nt: TGTGCCAGCAGCTCTTCGGGTGGATTTAGCAATCAGCCCCAGCATTTT
v_call: TRBV5-4; clone_size: .; j_call: TRBJ2-7; d_call: TRBD2; cdr3_aa: CASSFFRGGTTYEQYF; cdr3_nt: TGTGCCAGCAGCTTTTTTCGCGGGGGGACAACCTACGAGCAGTACTTC
v_call: TRBV4-2; clone_size: .; j_call: TRBJ2-7; d_call: TRBD1; cdr3_aa: CASSQIGTGSYEQYF; cdr3_nt: TGTGCCAGCAGCCAAATAGGGACAGGGAGCTACGAGCAGTACTTC
v_call: TRBV19; clone_size: many; j_call: TRBJ2-7; d_call: TRBD1; cdr3_aa: CASSPRTGGYEQYF; cdr3_nt: TGTGCCAGTAGTCCACGGACAGGGGGCTACGAGCAGTACTTC
v_call: TRBV5-8; clone_size: .; j_call: TRBJ1-1; d_call: .; cdr3_aa: CASSPGQLNLNTEAFF; cdr3_nt: TGTGCCAGCAGCCCAGGACAGCTAAACTTGAACACTGAAGCTTTCTTT
v_call: TRBV2; clone_size: .; j_call: TRBJ1-2; d_call: TRBD1; cdr3_aa: CASSRDRGNYGYTF; cdr3_nt: TGTGCCAGCAGTAGGGACAGGGGGAACTATGGCTACACCTTC
v_call: TRBV18; clone_size: .; j_call: TRBJ1-1; d_call: .; cdr3_aa: CASSRSPQLNTEAFF; cdr3_nt: TGTGCCAGCTCACGTTCCCCCCAGTTGAACACTGAAGCTTTCTTT